Sequencing of this TCR beta chain was carried out in a study of blood T cell repertoires in COVID-19 (dated by TCRdb to 2020 to 2022). For the study in its entirety: Collaborator samples came from the United States, Italy and Spain and covered acute and convalescent phases of COVID-19. The prospective study material was composed of cDNA or gDNA derived from T cells, B-cell-depleted T cells, or PBMCs. Deeply sampled blood TCRbeta repertoires from subjects exposed to, actively infected with, or recovered from COVID-19 were included in the dataset. HLA class I and class II types, where available, came from metadata supplied by the sample provider rather than from assay-based typing. The samples were drawn from the first 160 participants of the ongoing ImmuneRACE study and from 1,200 or so subjects provided by 6 global collaborators. Nearly every sample came with metadata listing a de-identified subject ID, COVID-19 status, age in years and sex. The repertoires were made available in a free public database intended to serve as a resource for research on the immune response to SARS-CoV-2.

The investigation overall reported the following: Clinical and demographic metadata were provided uncurated, with the amount varying by source and participant.

Remarks on this clone: Its antigen specificity is not known. No much larger clonotype is one base removed from it; base qualities were not supplied.

TCRbeta CDR3 regions were amplified from genomic DNA by means of the immunoSEQ Assay, a bias-controlled multiplex PCR. In the authors' own workflow: The number of nucleated cells in each sample was estimated by amplification of reference gene primers within the assay. Sequence reads were collapsed and filtered to measure the absolute abundance of every unique TCRbeta CDR3 rearrangement. For each sample, productive Simpson clonality was calculated as the square root of Simpson's diversity index across productive rearrangements. TCRdb stores this immuneACCESS table with in-frame sequences only. Part of the clones is absent; in the studies checked, under half of the shortfall reflects unresolved V genes, and no reason is known for the rest. V and J calls and clone size follow that table, whereas D and trimming were derived from the DNA. The sample has tens of thousands of clones on record, 80% to 90% of them singletons. Together, the top ten hold more than 5.5% of the sample.

Taken from cysteine to phenylalanine, the CDR3 has 14 residues. Only CDR3 DNA is held: 42 bases, read in frame from base 1. Germline trimming amounts to 3 bases on V and 3 bases on J, with 1 as the count of junction bases outside the gene matches. For CDR1 and CDR2, the germline V gene lists SGHTA and FQGNSA. Whole blood was collected in K2EDTA tubes by collaborating institutions according to the institutions' own protocols. Collaborator samples were shipped for TCRbeta analysis as frozen whole blood, isolated PBMCs, or DNA extracted from either sample type. The sequence was obtained from a woman aged 80 or over with active or convalescent COVID-19. Sequenced material: peripheral blood. This chain joins TRBV7-2 to TRBJ1-2; TRBD1 fits 10 bases in the junction. The DNA sequence follows: TGTGCCAGCAGCTTCGGGACAGGGGACTATGGCTACACCTTC. The translation is CASSFGTGDYGYTF.